This T cell receptor (beta chain) derives from a study of blood T cells in healthy people across ages. The use of a sample-barcoded 5' primer and a J-beta primer mix characterized a second PCR of 7 to 11 cycles. Via MiXCR, TCRdb re-called the 5' RACE reads, giving one row per CDR3 protein. The table lists about 1.6 million distinct CDR3 sequences, 30% to 40% of them singletons. There are 15 residues in the CDR3. The V gene's germline CDR1 is MNHNS and CDR2 SASEGT. V was trimmed by 7 bases and J by 11 bases, leaving 21 bases between them. The sample was blood. This receptor was obtained from a woman aged 30 to 39 in good health. V is TRBV6-1 and J is TRBJ1-6; D is perhaps TRBD1 (6 bases). Written as DNA, the CDR3 is TGTGCCAGCATCCGTGACAGGTGGTTCCATCCACCCCTCCACTTT. Protein: CASIRDRWFHPPLHF.